One sample yielded the 20 T cell receptor beta chains listed below, sequenced in a study of shared clonotypes between healthy human individuals. The naive CD8 fraction comprised CD45RO-negative cells positively selected for CCR7 and excluded terminally differentiated effector memory CD45RA+ cells. Assay: immunoSEQ multiplex PCR; the TCRdb copy retains only in-frame clones and omits some. Seen here are fewer than 700,000 clones, approximately 96% observed once, and the top ten hold 0.11%. Source material: naive CD8+ T cells sorted from blood. The receptors originated from a woman in her 30s in good health.

CDR3 protein: CASSLVPGDEQYF. DNA for the CDR3: TGTGCCAGCAGCTTGGTTCCAGGGGACGAGCAGTACTTC. The chain links TRBV5-5 to TRBJ2-7, with D maybe TRBD1 (6 bases). V gave up 0 bases and J gave up 5 bases, with 9 bases separating them. CDR1 and CDR2 from the germline V gene are SGHKS and YYEKEE (reference sequence). This CDR3 is 13 amino acids long.

The CDR3 here is CASSYLSGGTDTQYF. The CDR3 coding sequence is TGCGCCAGCTCGTACCTTAGCGGGGGCACAGATACGCAGTATTTT. The chain is built from TRBV5-1 and TRBJ2-3; 8 bases are a match to TRBD2. V lost 7 bases, J lost 1 base, and 8 bases stayed unmatched. In germline, CDR1 is SGHRS, CDR2 YFSETQ. The CDR3 spans 15 residues. The full variable domain, its missing parts supplied by reference TRBV5-1 and TRBJ2-3, is KAGVTQTPRYLIKTRGQQVTLSCSPISGHRSVSWYQQTPGQGLQFLFEYFSETQRNKGNFPGRFSGRQFSNSRSEMNVSTLELGDSALYLCASSYLSGGTDTQYFGPGTRLTVL.

The rearrangement uses TRBV5-6 and TRBJ2-7; D ambiguous. CDR1 and CDR2 (germline): SGHDT, YYEEEE. This CDR3 has 13 residues. The V end was cut by 2 bases, the J end by 2 bases, with 8 bases between. CDR3 in amino acids: CASSLSQAYEQYF. The CDR3 nucleotides are TGTGCCAGCAGCTTAAGCCAGGCCTACGAGCAGTACTTC.

V gene TRBV11-2 combines with J gene TRBJ2-3, with 7 positions matching TRBD2. Germline lookup yields CDR1 SGHAT and CDR2 FQNNGV. The V segment lost 7 bases and the J segment 0 bases; nucleotides outside the gene matches: 16. There are 18 residues in the CDR3. CDR3 sequence (DNA): TGTGCCAGCAACCAACCGAGGGGTGGGCGGGGGAGCACAGATACGCAGTATTTT. Its protein product is CASNQPRGGRGSTDTQYF.

V usage is TRBV19 and J usage is TRBJ2-1; D unresolved. Deletions cut 3 bases from V and 4 bases from J, with 7 bases between. The V gene's germline CDR1 is LNHDA and CDR2 SQIVND (reference sequence). The CDR3 has 13 amino acids. For the CDR3, the DNA is TGTGCCAGTAGTATGGCTGGGTACAATGAGCAGTTCTTC. The encoded protein is CASSMAGYNEQFF.

The chain links TRBV5-4 to TRBJ2-3; no firm D call. Trimming took 2 bases from V and 1 from J, leaving 11 bases between them. The CDR3 totals 15 residues. From germline, CDR1 is SGHNT and CDR2 YYREEE (reference sequence). Here the CDR3 DNA reads TGTGCCAGCAGCTTTGGATCCCGGGGCACAGATACGCAGTATTTT. It translates to CASSFGSRGTDTQYF.

This clone was recorded only once. This chain connects TRBV27 to TRBJ2-7; 9 positions match TRBD2. CDR1 and CDR2 from the germline V gene are MNHEY and SMNVEV (reference sequence). The CDR3 covers 15 residues. With 5 bases clipped from V and 4 bases from J, the junction kept 9 bases outside the gene matches. CDR3 nucleotide sequence: TGTGCCAGCAGTCCCGGGGCTAGCGGGACTTACGAGCAGTACTTC. It is translated as CASSPGASGTYEQYF.

The chain employs TRBV27 and TRBJ1-2; D uncertain. Germline V gene data show CDR1 as MNHEY and CDR2 as SMNVEV (reference sequence). This CDR3 comprises 14 residues. Trimming shortened V by 6 bases and J by 4 bases, and 15 bases separated the two germline ends. In DNA form, the CDR3 reads TGTGCCAGCAGCCCCCGAAACGAGATCTATGGCTACACCTTC. It specifies CASSPRNEIYGYTF.

The chain recombines TRBV11-2 with TRBJ2-5; TRBD1 aligns across 8 bases. Germline V gene sequence: CDR1 SGHAT, CDR2 FQNNGV. The V and J ends lost 3 bases and 1 base, in that order; junction bases with no gene match: 1. The CDR3 is 14 residues long. CDR3 bases: TGTGCCAGCAGCTTCACAGGGGGCCAAGAGACCCAGTACTTC. Protein product: CASSFTGGQETQYF. The full variable domain, in which reference TRBV11-2 and TRBJ2-5 provide the parts outside the CDR3, is EAGVAQSPRYKIIEKRQSVAFWCNPISGHATLYWYQQILGQGPKLLIQFQNNGVVDDSQLPKDRFSAERLKGVDSTLKIQPAKLEDSAVYLCASSFTGGQETQYFGPGTRLLVL.

The chain carries TRBV28 and TRBJ1-5; D is possibly TRBD1 (6 bases). The CDR3 sequence is 14 residues long. Trimming cost V 7 bases and J 5 bases, with 15 bases left between them. CDR1 and CDR2 (germline): MDHEN, SYDVKM. This chain's CDR3 is CASTRDTWHQPQHF. CDR3 nucleotides: TGTGCCAGCACCCGGGACACCTGGCATCAGCCCCAGCATTTT.

In nucleotides, the CDR3 is TGTGCCAGCAGTCCCGGGACAGGGGCCCTCAATGAGCAGTTCTTC. Translation: CASSPGTGALNEQFF. The V and J genes are TRBV27 and TRBJ2-1; 10 bases align to TRBD1. J gave up 6 bases and V 5 bases, and 7 bases lay outside the gene matches. Germline-derived CDR1 and CDR2 are MNHEY and SMNVEV (reference sequence). This CDR3 contains 15 residues.

This chain links TRBV5-6 with TRBJ1-1, with D hard to call. Per the germline V gene, CDR1 is SGHDT and CDR2 is YYEEEE. The CDR3 sequence is 14 residues long. V lost 1 base and J 1 base, leaving 8 bases between the germline ends. CDR3 region: CASSLYEANTEAFF. CDR3 DNA: TGTGCCAGCAGCTTGTATGAGGCGAACACTGAAGCTTTCTTT. The full variable domain, rest sourced from reference TRBV5-6 and TRBJ1-1, is DAGVTQSPTHLIKTRGQQVTLRCSPKSGHDTVSWYQQALGQGPQFIFQYYEEEERQRGNFPDRFSGHQFPNYSSELNVNALLLGDSALYLCASSLYEANTEAFFGQGTRLTVV.

The rearrangement links TRBV5-1 to TRBJ1-1, with D perhaps matching TRBD1 (6 bases). The CDR3 has 15 residues. The germline V and J ends were trimmed by 4 bases and 1 base, with 14 bases remaining between them. CDR1 and CDR2 from the germline V gene are SGHRS and YFSETQ. CDR3 region: CASSRNREGNTEAFF. In nucleotides, the CDR3 is TGCGCCAGCAGCCGTAACAGGGAGGGGAACACTGAAGCTTTCTTT.

The chain carries TRBV28 and TRBJ1-4, with D possibly TRBD1 on 6 matching bases. CDR3 length equals 15 residues. The V gene lost 6 bases and the J gene lost 3 bases, with 14 bases spanning the gap. In germline, CDR1 is MDHEN, CDR2 SYDVKM. The chain's CDR3 is CASRPWGLSNEKLFF. In nucleotides, the CDR3 is TGTGCCAGCAGGCCGTGGGGGCTATCTAATGAAAAACTGTTTTTT.

The V call is TRBV10-2, the J call TRBJ2-2; no clear D gene. The CDR3 is made up of 13 amino acids. Trimming left V 7 bases short and J 5 bases short, with 11 bases between. The germline gives CDR1 WSHSY, CDR2 SAAADI. The CDR3 nucleotides read TGCGCCAGCACCACACACGAAACCGGGGAGCTGTTTTTT. Translated: CASTTHETGELFF.

CDR3 bases: TGTGCCAGCCAGACAGGCACCGGGGAGCTGTTTTTT. It translates to CASQTGTGELFF. V and J are TRBV5-6 and TRBJ2-2, with a weak D call TRBD1 (6 bases). The length of the CDR3 is 12 residues. The ends were cut back, 7 bases at V and 4 bases at J, with 8 bases in the middle. From germline, CDR1 is SGHDT and CDR2 YYEEEE.

This clone was counted a few times. J is TRBJ2-1 and V is TRBV7-3; TRBD2 matches 7 bases. This CDR3 has 15 amino acids. Germline loops: CDR1 SGHTA, CDR2 FQGTGA. V lost 1 base to trimming and J lost 2 bases; unmatched junction nucleotides: 2. CDR3 amino acids: CASSLMSGTYNEQFF. The CDR3 DNA reads as TGTGCCAGCAGCTTAATGAGCGGGACCTACAATGAGCAGTTCTTC.

V and J are TRBV27 and TRBJ1-5; 9 bases match TRBD1. The V and J ends lost 3 bases and 5 bases, in that order; junction bases with no gene match: 5. Germline V lookup: CDR1 MNHEY, CDR2 SMNVEV (reference sequence). This CDR3 contains 15 residues. CDR3 loop: CASSFDGTGHQPQHF. As DNA, the CDR3 is TGTGCCAGCAGTTTTGACGGGACAGGGCATCAGCCCCAGCATTTT.

This rearrangement joins TRBV5-1 to TRBJ2-1; 13 bases agree with TRBD2. Looked up from germline, CDR1 is SGHRS and CDR2 is YFSETQ. The junction had 8 bases not matched to a gene; V was cut back by 2 bases and J by 0 bases. The CDR3 covers 19 residues. This CDR3 is CASSFGLAGVRFSYNEQFF. In DNA form, the CDR3 reads TGCGCCAGCAGCTTTGGACTAGCGGGAGTTCGTTTCTCCTACAATGAGCAGTTCTTC.

The rearrangement links TRBV5-6 to TRBJ1-3; the D gene is possibly TRBD1 (5 bases). The V end was cut by 3 bases, the J end by 0 bases, with 10 bases between. The CDR3 runs to 15 residues. Germline loops: CDR1 SGHDT, CDR2 YYEEEE. The CDR3 here is CASSWGVPSGNTIYF. The CDR3 DNA follows: TGTGCCAGCAGCTGGGGCGTTCCCTCTGGAAACACCATATATTTT.